The clone carrying this T cell receptor beta chain was picked up a small number of times. Per the original methods: By means of reference gene primer amplification, nucleated cell counts were estimated. Measured with immunoSEQ multiplex PCR; TCRdb has only the in-frame clones, and not every one. The V and J calls and clone size come from that table; D and trimming were worked out from the DNA. Among roughly 310,000 clones listed, roughly 90% were seen once. The data are from a study of blood T cell repertoires in COVID-19. Overall study: The United States, Italy and Spain provided the acute and convalescent COVID-19 samples. PBMCs, B-cell-depleted T cells, or T cells provided the cDNA or gDNA that made up the material.

The CDR3 runs 15 residues. The J segment lost 1 base and the V segment lost 5 bases, leaving 5 bases of the junction unmatched. Germline-derived CDR1 and CDR2 are SEHNR and FQNEAQ (reference sequence). What was sequenced was peripheral blood. This receptor was obtained from a woman in her 50s with active or convalescent COVID-19. This chain links TRBV7-9 with TRBJ1-5, with 7 bases aligning to TRBD1. For the CDR3, the DNA is TGTGCCAGCAGCCCGACAGGGACAAGCAATCAGCCCCAGCATTTT. Translating it yields CASSPTGTSNQPQHF.